This T cell receptor (beta chain) originates from a study of T cell responses to AZD1222 COVID-19 vaccine. Profiling relied on immunoSEQ multiplex PCR, and the TCRdb table lists in-frame clones only, not all of them. In the table there are about 130,000 clones, 88% of which are singletons. V was pared by 2 bases and J by 8 bases, with 13 bases between. CDR1 is MDHEN and CDR2 is SYDVKM in the germline V gene. The CDR3 spans 15 residues. V is TRBV28 and J is TRBJ1-6; maybe TRBD1 (5 bases). Material: peripheral blood, obtained on day 0 of AZD1222 vaccination. This receptor was taken from an adult in good health. The CDR3 protein is CASSLQWGVDSPLHF. The CDR3 DNA reads TGTGCCAGCAGTTTACAATGGGGGGTGGATTCACCCCTCCACTTT.